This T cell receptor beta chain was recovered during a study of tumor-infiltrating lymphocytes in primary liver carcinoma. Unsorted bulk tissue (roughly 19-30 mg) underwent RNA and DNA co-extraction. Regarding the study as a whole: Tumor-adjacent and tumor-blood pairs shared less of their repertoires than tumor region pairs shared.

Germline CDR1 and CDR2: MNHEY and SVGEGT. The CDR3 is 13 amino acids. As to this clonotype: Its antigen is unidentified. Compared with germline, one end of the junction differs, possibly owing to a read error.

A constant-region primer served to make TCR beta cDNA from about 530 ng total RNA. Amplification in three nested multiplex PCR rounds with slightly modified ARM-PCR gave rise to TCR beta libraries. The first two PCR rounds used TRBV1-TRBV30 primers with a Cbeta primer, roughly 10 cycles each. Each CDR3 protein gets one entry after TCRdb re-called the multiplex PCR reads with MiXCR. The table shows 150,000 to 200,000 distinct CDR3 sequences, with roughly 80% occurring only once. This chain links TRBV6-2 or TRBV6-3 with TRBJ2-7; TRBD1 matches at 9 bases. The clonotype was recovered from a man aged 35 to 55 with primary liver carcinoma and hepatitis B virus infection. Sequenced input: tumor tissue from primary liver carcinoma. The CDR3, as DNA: TGTGTCAGCACGTCCCATACAGGGGGCGAGCAGTATTTC. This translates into CVSTSHTGGEQYF.